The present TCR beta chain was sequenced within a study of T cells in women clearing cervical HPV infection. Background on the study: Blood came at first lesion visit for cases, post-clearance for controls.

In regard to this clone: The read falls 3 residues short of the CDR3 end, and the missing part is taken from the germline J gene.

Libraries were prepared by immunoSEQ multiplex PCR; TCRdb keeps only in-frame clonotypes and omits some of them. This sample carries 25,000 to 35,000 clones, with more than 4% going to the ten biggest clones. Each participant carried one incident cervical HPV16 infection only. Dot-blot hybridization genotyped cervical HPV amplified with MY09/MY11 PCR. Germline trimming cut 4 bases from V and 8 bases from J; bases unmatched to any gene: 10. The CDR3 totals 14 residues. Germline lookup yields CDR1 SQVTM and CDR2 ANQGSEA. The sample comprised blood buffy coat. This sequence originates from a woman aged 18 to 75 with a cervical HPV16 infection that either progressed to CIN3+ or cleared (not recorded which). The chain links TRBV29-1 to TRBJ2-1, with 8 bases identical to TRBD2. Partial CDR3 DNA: TGCAGCGTTGTTTTCTCGGCGGGGGGCGATGAG. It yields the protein CSVVFSAGGDE. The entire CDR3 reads CSVVFSAGGDEQFF.